The clone carrying this T cell receptor beta chain occurred once. This table comes from immunoSEQ multiplex PCR, and its TCRdb copy is limited to in-frame clones, with some not included. The data hold 75,000 to 90,000 clones, with about 84% observed a single time. The trim removed 1 base at V and 2 bases at J, leaving 14 bases unmatched. This CDR3 has 18 amino acids. Germline CDR1 reads LGHDT; CDR2 reads YNNKEL (reference sequence). The sample originates from a study of T cell responses to AZD1222 COVID-19 vaccine. This TCR was recovered from an adult in good health. The chain links TRBV3-1 (or the pseudogene TRBV3-2) to TRBJ2-7; 7 bases fit TRBD2. The sequencing used peripheral blood, collected on day 0 of AZD1222 vaccination. The CDR3 region is CASSQAAGVLVRPYEQYF. In nucleotides, the CDR3 is TGTGCCAGCAGCCAAGCGGCGGGAGTGCTTGTTCGGCCCTACGAGCAGTACTTC.